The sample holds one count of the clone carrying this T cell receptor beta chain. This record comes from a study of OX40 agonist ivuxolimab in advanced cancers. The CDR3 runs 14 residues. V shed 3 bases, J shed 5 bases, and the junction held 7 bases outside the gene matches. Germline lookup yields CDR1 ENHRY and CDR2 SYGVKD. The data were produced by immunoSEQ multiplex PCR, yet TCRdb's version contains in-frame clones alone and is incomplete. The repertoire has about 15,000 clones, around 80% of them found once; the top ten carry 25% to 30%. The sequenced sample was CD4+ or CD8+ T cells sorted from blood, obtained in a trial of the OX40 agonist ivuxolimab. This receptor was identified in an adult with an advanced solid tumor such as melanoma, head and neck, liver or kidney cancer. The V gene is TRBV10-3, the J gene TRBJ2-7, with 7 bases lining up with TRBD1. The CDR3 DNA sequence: TGTGCCATCAGTGAATCAGGGGGAGAAAACGAGCAGTACTTC. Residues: CAISESGGENEQYF.